This TCR beta chain was identified in a study of blood T cell repertoires in COVID-19. Across the whole study: Some COVID-19 samples were acute and others convalescent; all came from the United States, Italy and Spain.

In the original analysis: Amplification of reference gene primers provided the estimated nucleated cell counts. Assay used: immunoSEQ multiplex PCR; TCRdb lists only in-frame clones, some missing. From that table come the V and J calls and clone size; the DNA was used to work out D and trimming. The sample yields roughly 250,000 clones, around nine tenths seen once. This CDR3 has 19 amino acids. The chain uses TRBV21-1 and TRBJ1-2. TRBV21-1 is a pseudogene. Source material: peripheral blood. This TCR was recovered from a woman between 40 and 50 years old who had recovered from COVID-19. CDR3 sequence reads: CASSKSKSRKLGESYGYTF. The CDR3 DNA reads as TGTGCCAGCAGCAAATCTAAGAGCCGCAAACTAGGAGAGTCCTATGGCTACACCTTC.